This entry features one T cell receptor beta chain sequence. Its specificity is unknown. The V and J ends lost 1 base and 5 bases respectively, with 8 bases between them. The CDR3 has 13 residues. Germline values: CDR1 SEHNR, CDR2 FQNEAQ (reference sequence). TCRdb re-analysed the multiplex PCR reads in MiXCR, keeping a single row per CDR3 protein. This sample yields about 200,000 distinct CDR3 sequences, of which about 34% are seen a single time; approximately 3.3% belongs to the top ten. Samples came from axillary lymph nodes draining the breast cancer. This sample was taken from a study of breast tumors, draining lymph nodes, adjacent tissues. Study conclusions and caveats: Compared with basal-like, luminal-like tumors shared significantly more repertoire with nontumor tissue.

The clonotype was recovered from a female donor with breast cancer. Some clones in this sample may be carry-over from other donors' samples. The rearrangement joins TRBV7-9 to TRBJ1-1; D call uncertain. Specimen: axillary lymph node tissue. The CDR3 sequence: CASSLDPGTEAFF. Written as DNA, the CDR3 is TGTGCCAGCAGCTTAGACCCGGGGACTGAAGCTTTCTTT. Variable domain in full (rest from reference TRBV7-9 and TRBJ1-1): DTGVSQNPRHKITKRGQNVTFRCDPISEHNRLYWYRQTLGQGPEFLTYFQNEAQLEKSRLLSDRFSAERPKGSFSTLEIQRTEQGDSAMYLCASSLDPGTEAFFGQGTRLTVV.